In this sample, the clone carrying this T cell receptor (beta chain) turned up many times. CDR3 size: 13 residues. Germline V gene lookup returns CDR1 MDHEN and CDR2 SYDVKM. V shed 5 bases and J shed 5 bases, with 11 bases lying between them. These data belong to a study of molecular identifiers for immune sequencing clone quantification. Study in general: The replicates split RNA from approximately 20,000 or 100,000 naive CD8 cells five ways and sequenced four.

TCRdb independently ran MiXCR on the PCR reads; one entry per CDR3 protein. The sample lists some 650,000 distinct CDR3 sequences; approximately 20% were seen once. The gene calls are TRBV28 and TRBJ2-3, with D unresolved. This TCR derives from a human donor in good health. Some libraries in this study had Jurkat cell RNA spiked in. The sequenced material came from naive CD8+ T cells from blood, with Jurkat cell RNA spiked in. Indicated subset: FACS-sorted CD8+CD4-CCR7+CD45RA+ naive T cells. This CDR3 reads CASSRTRRDTQYF. The DNA of the CDR3 is TGTGCCAGCAGTCGAACCAGGAGAGATACGCAGTATTTT.